Each of the 31 T cell receptor beta chains below was sequenced from the same sample in a study of shared clonotypes between healthy human individuals. Measured with immunoSEQ multiplex PCR; TCRdb has only the in-frame clones, and not every one. This table holds more than 2,000,000 clones, approximately 95% found once. Sequenced: naive CD4+ T cells from PBMCs. This sample's subset: CD45RA+ positively selected. Receptor source: a man aged 18 to 30 in good health. Some clones in this sample may be carry-over from other donors' samples.

This clone is a singleton in its sample. J is TRBJ2-7 and V is TRBV20-1, with D perhaps assigned TRBD1 or TRBD2 (5 bases each). This CDR3 region has 11 residues. Between the trimmed V and J ends, which lost 6 bases and 6 bases, there was a span of 12 bases. CDR1 DFQATT and CDR2 SNEGSKA come from the germline V gene (reference sequence). CDR3 residues: CSAGVVTEQYF. The CDR3 DNA follows: TGCAGTGCGGGGGTGGTCACCGAGCAGTACTTC.

The chain is built from TRBV7-9 and TRBJ2-1, with unresolved D. The length of the CDR3 is 14 residues. The germline CDR1 and CDR2 sequences are SEHNR and FQNEAQ (reference sequence). With 2 bases removed from V and 7 bases from J, the gap between germline ends came to 12 bases. CDR3 coding DNA: TGTGCCAGCAGCTTACAAGGGTCAGGTAATGAGCAGTTCTTC. Its protein product is CASSLQGSGNEQFF. The full variable domain, completed using reference TRBV7-9 and TRBJ2-1, is DTGVSQNPRHKITKRGQNVTFRCDPISEHNRLYWYRQTLGQGPEFLTYFQNEAQLEKSRLLSDRFSAERPKGSFSTLEIQRTEQGDSAMYLCASSLQGSGNEQFFGPGTRLTVL.

A single count supports this clone. The chain recombines TRBV14 with TRBJ2-1; 15 bases are a match to TRBD2. V dropped 3 bases and J dropped 5; count of bases not matched to a gene: 8. The CDR3 consists of 18 residues. Germline V gives CDR1 SGHDN, CDR2 FVKESK. The CDR3 protein is CASSQGTSGRIFNNEQFF. Written as DNA, the CDR3 is TGTGCCAGCAGCCAGGGGACTAGCGGGAGGATATTTAACAATGAGCAGTTCTTC.

The chain uses TRBV10-2 and TRBJ2-5, with D hard to call. The CDR3 contains 13 residues. Trimming removed 4 bases at V and 7 bases at J, with 13 bases between. Germline CDR1 and CDR2: WSHSY and SAAADI. The CDR3 nucleotides read TGCGCCAGCAGTGGGGTCGGCTGGGGGACCCAGTACTTC. Translating it yields CASSGVGWGTQYF.

Of note for this clone: Other nucleotide sequences from this sample produce the same CDR3. V gene TRBV5-4 combines with J gene TRBJ2-3; 8 bases are shared with TRBD1. Germline V gene sequence: CDR1 SGHNT, CDR2 YYREEE (reference sequence). The CDR3 covers 15 residues. V was pared by 0 bases and J by 3 bases, with 3 bases of the junction left unmatched. CDR3 nucleotide sequence: TGTGCCAGCAGCTTGGGGACAGGGCTGACAGATACGCAGTATTTT. As protein: CASSLGTGLTDTQYF.

As concerns this clone: Germline and junction disagree at one end, which may indicate a read error. The DNA for the CDR3 is TGTGCCAGCAGAGAAGGGCTAGCGGGAGGTGCCGGGGAGCTGTTTTTT. Its translation: CASREGLAGGAGELFF. V usage is TRBV2 and J usage is TRBJ2-2, with TRBD2 matching over 11 bases. Germline V gives CDR1 SNHLY, CDR2 FYNNEI. The CDR3 consists of 16 residues.

This clone was picked up one time. This specimen includes other DNA sequences encoding the same CDR3. V gene TRBV5-1 combines with J gene TRBJ2-3, with 12 nucleotides matching TRBD2. Germline V gives CDR1 SGHRS, CDR2 YFSETQ. The J segment lost 0 bases and the V segment lost 4 bases, leaving 3 bases of the junction unmatched. There are 16 residues in the CDR3. The CDR3 reads CASSTGTSGSTDTQYF. The CDR3 DNA follows: TGCGCCAGCAGCACAGGGACTAGCGGGAGCACAGATACGCAGTATTTT. The complete variable domain, with remaining parts taken from reference TRBV5-1 and TRBJ2-3, reads KAGVTQTPRYLIKTRGQQVTLSCSPISGHRSVSWYQQTPGQGLQFLFEYFSETQRNKGNFPGRFSGRQFSNSRSEMNVSTLELGDSALYLCASSTGTSGSTDTQYFGPGTRLTVL.

The V and J genes are TRBV13 and TRBJ1-1; TRBD1 matches at 7 bases. Per the germline V gene, CDR1 is PRHDT and CDR2 is FYEKMQ (reference sequence). V shed 3 bases and J 4 bases; nucleotides not matched to a gene: 5. The length of the CDR3 is 14 residues. Here the CDR3 reads CASSFRTGRTEAFF. In DNA form, the CDR3 reads TGTGCCAGCAGCTTCAGGACAGGCCGCACTGAAGCTTTCTTT.

The gene calls are TRBV9 and TRBJ2-7, with 16 bases identical to TRBD2. V lost 1 base and J lost 3; bases outside the gene matches: 10. This CDR3 has 19 residues. CDR1 is SGDLS and CDR2 is YYNGEE in the germline V gene. The CDR3 coding sequence is TGTGCCAGCAGCGTACCCGGGACTAGCGGGAGGGCCCCCCACTACGAGCAGTACTTC. It yields the protein CASSVPGTSGRAPHYEQYF.

The J gene is TRBJ2-1, the V gene TRBV2; D uncertain. The V gene's germline CDR1 is SNHLY and CDR2 FYNNEI. This CDR3 region has 11 residues. The V and J ends lost 4 bases and 9 bases respectively, with 7 bases between them. This chain's CDR3 is CASSVSGEQFF. CDR3 nucleotides: TGTGCCAGCAGTGTTTCGGGTGAGCAGTTCTTC.

The rearrangement links TRBV5-6 to TRBJ2-7, with 7 bases aligning to TRBD1. V shed 2 bases, J shed 4 bases, and the junction held 3 bases outside the gene matches. Germline lookup yields CDR1 SGHDT and CDR2 YYEEEE. This CDR3 is built from 13 residues. CDR3 in DNA: TGTGCCAGCAGCTTCCGGGACAGATACGAGCAGTACTTC. It encodes CASSFRDRYEQYF.

The gene calls are TRBV19 and TRBJ1-5; TRBD1 agrees at 7 bases. With 8 bases clipped from V and 4 bases from J, the junction kept 8 bases outside the gene matches. The CDR3 spans 14 residues. Germline V gene lookup returns CDR1 LNHDA and CDR2 SQIVND (reference sequence). CDR3 sequence: CASSLDRANQPQHF. CDR3 nucleotide sequence: TGTGCCAGTTCGCTCGACAGGGCTAATCAGCCCCAGCATTTT.

The chain recombines TRBV19 with TRBJ1-2; no clear D. CDR3 length: 13 amino acids. The V and J ends lost 8 bases and 0 bases respectively, with 10 bases between them. Germline lookup yields CDR1 LNHDA and CDR2 SQIVND (reference sequence). This CDR3 reads CASWAPPNYGYTF. The CDR3 region has the DNA TGTGCCAGTTGGGCACCACCTAACTATGGCTACACCTTC.

The V gene is TRBV27, the J gene TRBJ1-1; TRBD1 agrees at 7 bases. Germline CDR1 and CDR2: MNHEY and SMNVEV (reference sequence). The CDR3 runs to 15 residues. V was clipped by 3 bases and J by 8 bases; unmatched bases: 12. The CDR3 nucleotides are TGTGCCAGCAGTTTCTCAGGGGGTAACGCGCCGGAAGCTTTCTTT. It codes for CASSFSGGNAPEAFF.

The chain joins TRBV6-6 to TRBJ2-1; 7 nucleotides line up with TRBD1. Germline CDR1 is MNHNY and CDR2 is SVGAGI (reference sequence). This CDR3 is built from 14 residues. V gave up 5 bases and J gave up 6 bases; unmatched junction bases: 7. CDR3 in amino acids: CASSKGAGTNEQFF. The CDR3 DNA is TGTGCCAGCAGTAAGGGGGCAGGGACCAATGAGCAGTTCTTC.

J is TRBJ1-6 and V is TRBV7-9; D is unclear. Germline-derived CDR1 and CDR2 are SEHNR and FQNEAQ (reference sequence). V lost 5 bases and J lost 7, with 12 bases in between. The CDR3 consists of 14 residues. As DNA, the CDR3 is TGTGCCAGCAGCCACCCCCTGGTGAATTCACCCCTCCACTTT. This encodes CASSHPLVNSPLHF. Full variable domain (missing parts from reference TRBV7-9 and TRBJ1-6): DTGVSQNPRHKITKRGQNVTFRCDPISEHNRLYWYRQTLGQGPEFLTYFQNEAQLEKSRLLSDRFSAERPKGSFSTLEIQRTEQGDSAMYLCASSHPLVNSPLHFGNGTRLTVT.

The chain is built from TRBV15 and TRBJ2-3; TRBD2 matches 13 bases. Trimming cost V 5 bases and J 4 bases; bases outside gene matches: 12. CDR3 size: 18 residues. Per germline, CDR1 LNHNV and CDR2 YYDKDF (reference sequence). CDR3 loop: CATSGTSGRAWGADTQYF. The CDR3 nucleotides are TGTGCCACCAGCGGAACTAGCGGGAGGGCCTGGGGAGCAGATACGCAGTATTTT.

Points on this clone: Other nucleotide sequences in the sample specify the same CDR3. This chain joins TRBV7-9 and TRBJ2-1; the match to TRBD2 covers 8 bases. Trimming at V came to 6 bases and at J to 0 bases, leaving 7 bases not matched to a gene. CDR1 is SEHNR, CDR2 FQNEAQ, per germline (reference sequence). This CDR3 comprises 16 residues. This chain's CDR3 is CASSLGAGGSYNEQFF. CDR3 DNA sequence: TGTGCCAGCAGTTTGGGTGCGGGAGGCTCCTACAATGAGCAGTTCTTC.

The rearrangement links TRBV5-1 to TRBJ2-5, with D hard to call. The germline CDR1 and CDR2 sequences are SGHRS and YFSETQ. V lost 5 bases to trimming and J lost 3 bases, with 11 bases between them. This CDR3 comprises 13 residues. The CDR3 reads CASSRSREETQYF. In DNA, the CDR3 is TGCGCCAGCAGTCGAAGTAGGGAAGAGACCCAGTACTTC.

The CDR3 DNA reads TGTGCCAGCAGCCCACGGAACCCAAGCTCCTACGAGCAGTACTTC. Protein product: CASSPRNPSSYEQYF. The chain combines TRBV11-1 with TRBJ2-7; D unclear. The CDR3 sequence is 15 residues long. CDR1 is SGHAT, CDR2 FQDESV, per germline (reference sequence). The V and J ends lost 5 bases and 0 bases respectively, with 14 bases between them.

This chain connects TRBV7-9 to TRBJ2-1; maybe TRBD2 (6 bases). CDR1 is SEHNR, CDR2 FQNEAQ, per germline (reference sequence). Between the trimmed V and J ends, which lost 2 bases and 4 bases, there was a span of 12 bases. The CDR3 has 15 amino acids. The CDR3 DNA reads as TGTGCCAGCAGCTTAAAGCGGGTCCAGTACAATGAGCAGTTCTTC. Encoded protein: CASSLKRVQYNEQFF. Combining the CDR3 with reference TRBV7-9 and TRBJ2-1 gives the whole variable domain DTGVSQNPRHKITKRGQNVTFRCDPISEHNRLYWYRQTLGQGPEFLTYFQNEAQLEKSRLLSDRFSAERPKGSFSTLEIQRTEQGDSAMYLCASSLKRVQYNEQFFGPGTRLTVL.

This sequence joins TRBV5-1 and TRBJ2-7, with D perhaps TRBD2 (6 bases). The V end lost 0 bases, the J end lost 7 bases, and 20 bases lay between the germline ends. The CDR3 loop spans 16 amino acids. Germline CDR1 reads SGHRS; CDR2 reads YFSETQ. DNA of the CDR3: TGCGCCAGCAGCTTGGTGGGGGGTACTCCTCCTTGGGAGCAGTACTTC. Encoded protein: CASSLVGGTPPWEQYF.

The rearrangement uses TRBV5-1 and TRBJ2-1; 7 bases match TRBD1. With 4 bases clipped from V and 3 bases from J, the junction kept 7 bases outside the gene matches. The CDR3 runs to 15 residues. Germline loops: CDR1 SGHRS, CDR2 YFSETQ. Written as DNA, the CDR3 is TGCGCCAGCAGCACCGAGGACAGGATCTACAATGAGCAGTTCTTC. As protein: CASSTEDRIYNEQFF.

The J gene is TRBJ2-7, the V gene TRBV7-9, with D unresolved. V was clipped by 2 bases and J by 1 base, with 9 bases between them. The germline CDR1 and CDR2 sequences are SEHNR and FQNEAQ (reference sequence). This CDR3 has 14 amino acids. The CDR3, as DNA: TGTGCCAGCAGCTTAATGGCTGATTCCTACGAGCAGTACTTC. Translated: CASSLMADSYEQYF.

The V gene is TRBV25-1, the J gene TRBJ2-7; TRBD1 aligns across 10 bases. V trimming: 6 bases; J trimming: 5 bases; junction bases outside the gene matches: 4. The CDR3 is made up of 13 amino acids. Per the germline V gene, CDR1 is MGHDK and CDR2 is SYGVNS. The CDR3 nucleotides read TGTGCCAGCAGACAAGGACAGGGGGACGAGCAGTACTTC. This translates into CASRQGQGDEQYF.

This sequence joins TRBV5-1 and TRBJ2-5, with D perhaps being TRBD1 or TRBD2 (5 bases each). V shed 0 bases and J shed 2 bases, with 20 bases lying between them. This CDR3 is built from 18 residues. Per the germline V gene, CDR1 is SGHRS and CDR2 is YFSETQ. CDR3 coding DNA: TGCGCCAGCAGCTTGGCCGGGGCTGGGCGAGGGAATCAAGAGACCCAGTACTTC. Translated: CASSLAGAGRGNQETQYF.

In DNA, the CDR3 is TGTGCCAGCAGTGTTTCAGCCTATAGCAATCAGCCCCAGCATTTT. Protein product: CASSVSAYSNQPQHF. The chain employs TRBV6-1 and TRBJ1-5; D is unresolved. Germline CDR1 MNHNS, CDR2 SASEGT. This CDR3 comprises 15 residues. V was pared by 4 bases and J by 0 bases, with 10 bases between.

The rearrangement links TRBV18 to TRBJ2-3; possibly TRBD2 for D (7 bases). There are 18 residues in the CDR3. Germline V lookup: CDR1 KGHSH, CDR2 LQKENI. Trimming cost V 3 bases and J 2 bases, with 21 bases left between them. This CDR3 reads CASSPFSSGTTNTDTQYF. The CDR3 DNA sequence: TGTGCCAGCTCACCTTTTTCCAGCGGGACAACCAACACAGATACGCAGTATTTT.

The gene calls are TRBV9 and TRBJ2-1; 9 positions match TRBD1. The ends lost 4 bases at V and 10 bases at J; junction bases unmatched: 12. Germline assignment: CDR1 SGDLS and CDR2 YYNGEE. The CDR3 is 15 amino acids. CDR3 residues: CASSSPGTGIGEQFF. In DNA, the CDR3 is TGTGCCAGCAGCTCCCCAGGGACAGGGATTGGAGAGCAGTTCTTC.

V gene TRBV7-3 combines with J gene TRBJ2-1, with 11 bases matching TRBD2. There are 19 residues in the CDR3. Germline-derived CDR1 and CDR2 are SGHTA and FQGTGA. V was pared by 5 bases and J by 3 bases, with 15 bases of the junction left unmatched. The CDR3 region has the DNA TGTGCCAGCAGCGCGCGGGGCCGACTAGCGGGGTCTAACTACAATGAGCAGTTCTTC. This codes for CASSARGRLAGSNYNEQFF. Drawing the rest from reference TRBV7-3 and TRBJ2-1, the complete variable domain is GAGVSQTPSNKVTEKGKYVELRCDPISGHTALYWYRQSLGQGPEFLIYFQGTGAADDSGLPNDRFFAVRPEGSVSTLKIQRTERGDSAVYLCASSARGRLAGSNYNEQFFGPGTRLTVL.

The chain combines TRBV5-1 with TRBJ2-7; 12 nucleotides agree with TRBD1. Germline trimming cut 1 base from V and 6 bases from J; bases unmatched to any gene: 14. CDR1 SGHRS and CDR2 YFSETQ come from the germline V gene. The CDR3 runs 18 residues. The CDR3 DNA follows: TGCGCCAGCAGCTTGTCCCTCGTGGGACAGGGGGCGTCCATCGAGCAGTACTTC. Translated: CASSLSLVGQGASIEQYF.